The 27 T cell receptor beta chains reported below all come from one sample, sequenced in a study of T cells in Graves' hyperthyroidism and ophthalmopathy. TCR beta CDR3 regions were amplified from RNA. The HTBI primer set drove a first-round RT-PCR of the TCR CDR3. TCRdb analysed the multiplex PCR reads with MiXCR anew, one entry per CDR3 protein. The sample yields 600,000 or so distinct CDR3 sequences, 14% seen once. Sequencing input: blood. Receptor source: a woman between 18 and 30 years old with Graves' ophthalmopathy.

This clonotype came up a few times. The chain links TRBV4-1 to TRBJ2-1; TRBD2 matches at 10 bases. V was pared by 2 bases and J by 8 bases, with 21 bases of the junction left unmatched. Germline assignment: CDR1 MGHRA and CDR2 YSYEKL. The CDR3 contains 20 residues. DNA of the CDR3: TGCGCCAGCAGCCAAAGCCCGGCAGGGAGGCTAGCGGGAGATTGGGATGAGCAGTTCTTC. This gives the protein CASSQSPAGRLAGDWDEQFF.

This clonotype was counted many times. J is TRBJ2-1 and V is TRBV5-1; D possibly corresponds to TRBD2 (6 bases). Per germline, CDR1 SGHRS and CDR2 YFSETQ. The CDR3 is 13 amino acids. V dropped 7 bases and J dropped 3 bases, with 11 bases sitting between them. For the CDR3, the DNA is TGCGCCAGCCGAAATAGCGGCTACAATGAGCAGTTCTTC. Protein product: CASRNSGYNEQFF.

About this clonotype itself: A much larger clone differs from this one at a single base, so this may be a read error. This rearrangement joins TRBV9 to TRBJ2-1; D ambiguous. Germline V gives CDR1 SGDLS, CDR2 YYNGEE. The CDR3 has 15 residues. This CDR3 is CTSKNPASSYNEQFF. In DNA, the CDR3 is TGTACCAGCAAAAACCCTGCGAGCTCCTACAATGAGCAGTTCTTC.

This clonotype was observed many times. The chain uses TRBV25-1 and TRBJ2-2; TRBD2 matches 12 bases. Trimming at V came to 2 bases and at J to 3 bases, leaving 4 bases not matched to a gene. The germline CDR1 and CDR2 sequences are MGHDK and SYGVNS. CDR3 length equals 17 residues. The CDR3 protein is CASSEGLAGFHTGELFF. Written as DNA, the CDR3 is TGTGCCAGCAGTGAAGGACTAGCGGGATTCCACACCGGGGAGCTGTTTTTT.

This clonotype was detected a few times. The V and J genes are TRBV6-5 and TRBJ1-4; weak D call: TRBD1 (6 bases). Trimming took 3 bases from V and 3 from J, leaving 11 bases between them. Germline assignment: CDR1 MNHEY and CDR2 SVGAGI. The CDR3 runs 15 residues. As DNA, the CDR3 is TGTGCCAGCAGTTATCAGGGGCTCCCTAATGAAAAACTGTTTTTT. It codes for CASSYQGLPNEKLFF.

As regards this clonotype: One base away lies a much larger clone, so this may be a sequencing read error. This chain joins TRBV2 and TRBJ2-3; D could derive from TRBD1 or TRBD2 (6 bases each). Trimming removed 6 bases at V and 10 bases at J, with 14 bases between. CDR1 and CDR2 from the germline V gene are SNHLY and FYNNEI. The CDR3 runs 12 residues. CDR3 DNA: TGTGCCAGCAGGGGGGCTAGCGAAGCGCAGTATTTT. This codes for CASRGASEAQYF.

This clonotype came up many times. This chain connects TRBV2 to TRBJ2-1; TRBD2 matches at 11 bases. Trimming cost V 3 bases and J 7 bases; bases outside gene matches: 5. The germline V gene encodes CDR1 SNHLY and CDR2 FYNNEI. The CDR3 consists of 15 residues. The chain's CDR3 is CASSEVAGGGNEQFF. CDR3 nucleotide sequence: TGTGCCAGCAGTGAGGTAGCGGGAGGGGGAAATGAGCAGTTCTTC.

V and J are TRBV7-2 and TRBJ2-1; unclear D gene. The CDR3 covers 13 residues. Germline-derived CDR1 and CDR2 are SGHTA and FQGNSA. V was pared by 3 bases and J by 9 bases, with 12 bases between. The CDR3 DNA sequence: TGTGCCAGCAGCTTGTACGTGGTTAGTGAGCAGTTCTTC. Residues: CASSLYVVSEQFF.

The genes are TRBV6-2 or TRBV6-3 and TRBJ2-5; tentatively, D is TRBD1 (6 bases). This CDR3 spans 16 amino acids. From germline, CDR1 is MNHEY and CDR2 SVGEGT. Trimming stripped 7 bases from V and 5 bases from J, with 23 bases between. The CDR3 spells CASIKGRGSWRETQYF. The CDR3 DNA sequence: TGTGCCAGCATAAAGGGCAGGGGATCTTGGAGGGAGACCCAGTACTTC.

The chain has TRBV4-2 and TRBJ2-2, with TRBD1 identical over 7 bases. This CDR3 spans 16 amino acids. CDR1 is LGHNA and CDR2 is YNFKEQ in the germline V gene. Germline trimming cut 1 base from V and 3 bases from J; bases unmatched to any gene: 5. CDR3 DNA sequence: TGTGCCAGCAGCCAAGTGGGTACAGGGGACACCGGGGAGCTGTTTTTT. Translated, it gives CASSQVGTGDTGELFF.

This clonotype was detected ten times or more. This chain links TRBV27 with TRBJ2-2; maybe TRBD1 (6 bases). Deletions cut 3 bases from V and 4 bases from J, with 12 bases between. From germline, CDR1 is MNHEY and CDR2 SMNVEV (reference sequence). The CDR3 totals 15 residues. The DNA of the CDR3 is TGTGCCAGCAGTTTCAGGGGCCGGGGCACCGGGGAGCTGTTTTTT. Amino acids: CASSFRGRGTGELFF.

With respect to this clonotype: A much larger clone is a single base away; this may be a read error. In DNA, the CDR3 is TGTGCCAACAGTTACCCCGAGAGAACCGGGGAGCTGTTTTTT. Translating gives CANSYPERTGELFF. The chain employs TRBV6-9 and TRBJ2-2; D is undetermined. CDR1 MNHGY and CDR2 SVAAGI come from the germline V gene. CDR3 size: 14 residues.

Ten or more counts support this clonotype. The V call is TRBV24-1, the J call TRBJ2-2, with 9 bases lining up with TRBD2. This CDR3 spans 17 amino acids. The germline CDR1 and CDR2 sequences are KGHDR and SFDVKD. Trimming at V came to 3 bases and at J to 2 bases, leaving 6 bases not matched to a gene. CDR3 protein: CATSDLPLAGNTGELFF. CDR3 coding DNA: TGTGCCACCAGTGATCTCCCGCTAGCGGGAAACACCGGGGAGCTGTTTTTT.

The chain uses TRBV25-1 and TRBJ1-2; D gene uncertain. CDR1 is MGHDK, CDR2 SYGVNS, per germline. Trimming removed 2 bases from V and 6 bases from J, with 10 bases in between. This CDR3 spans 13 amino acids. DNA of the CDR3: TGTGCCAGCAGTGAACGGACGGACCATGGCTACACCTTC. Its protein is CASSERTDHGYTF.

This clonotype was observed at least ten times. For the CDR3, the DNA is TGTGCCAGCAGACCGCCGGGAGGGGGCGGCGAGCAGTACTTC. Amino acid sequence: CASRPPGGGGEQYF. The rearrangement uses TRBV6-1 and TRBJ2-7; D perhaps matches TRBD2 (8 bases). CDR3 size: 14 residues. Between the trimmed V and J ends, which lost 6 bases and 6 bases, there was a span of 18 bases. Germline loops: CDR1 MNHNS, CDR2 SASEGT.

The V and J genes are TRBV7-9 and TRBJ1-4, with 9 bases that match TRBD1. Germline V gene lookup returns CDR1 SEHNR and CDR2 FQNEAQ (reference sequence). The V gene end was trimmed by 4 bases and the J gene end by 7 bases; junction bases not matched to a gene: 7. This CDR3 has 15 residues. The CDR3 sequence: CASSSAGTGFEKLFF. CDR3 nucleotide sequence: TGTGCCAGCAGCTCGGCCGGGACAGGGTTTGAAAAACTGTTTTTT.

This chain joins TRBV12-3 or TRBV12-4 and TRBJ1-1; TRBD1 matches at 8 bases. Trimming took 6 bases from V and 8 from J; bases not matched to a gene: 5. The CDR3 consists of 12 residues. DNA for the CDR3: TGTGCCAGCAGCCTTTGGGACAGGGAAGCTTTCTTT. Its protein product is CASSLWDREAFF.

The table lists this clonotype with many counts. The chain uses TRBV10-3 and TRBJ2-7; D is unclear. The germline V gene encodes CDR1 ENHRY and CDR2 SYGVKD. CDR3 length: 14 amino acids. Trimming cost V 10 bases and J 2 bases, with 18 bases left between them. The CDR3 nucleotides read TGTGCCACCACTGGAGAATTTGAAGCCTACGAGCAGTACTTC. Translating gives CATTGEFEAYEQYF.

The J gene is TRBJ2-5, the V gene TRBV20-1; D gene ambiguous. The CDR3 contains 14 residues. V was trimmed by 0 bases and J by 2 bases, leaving 10 bases between them. Germline lookup yields CDR1 DFQATT and CDR2 SNEGSKA (reference sequence). The CDR3 nucleotides read TGCAGTGCTAGAGATAGGAGCGTGCAAGAGACCCAGTACTTC. Translation gives CSARDRSVQETQYF.

This clonotype has ten or more counts. The CDR3 region is CASSYGGQGGYEQYF. As DNA, the CDR3 is TGTGCCAGCAGTTACGGGGGACAGGGTGGCTACGAGCAGTACTTC. V usage is TRBV6-2 or TRBV6-3 and J usage is TRBJ2-7; 9 bases fit TRBD1. This CDR3 is 15 amino acids long. V gave up 2 bases and J gave up 3 bases; unmatched junction bases: 5. The germline CDR1 and CDR2 sequences are MNHEY and SVGEGT.

Only a few counts were recorded for this clonotype. The chain combines TRBV28 with TRBJ1-5; D remains unclear. Trimming took off 4 bases at V and 7 bases at J, with 14 bases between the two ends. This CDR3 has 14 residues. The V gene's germline CDR1 is MDHEN and CDR2 SYDVKM. The CDR3, as DNA: TGTGCCAGCAGTTCCGTAAATCGGGAGCAGCCCCAGCATTTT. Residues: CASSSVNREQPQHF.

The chain employs TRBV6-5 and TRBJ2-7; 12 bases align to TRBD1. The germline V gene encodes CDR1 MNHEY and CDR2 SVGAGI. This CDR3 has 15 residues. J lost 7 bases, V lost 4 bases, and 8 bases had no gene match. CDR3 sequence reads: CASSLLGTGGSEQYF. CDR3 coding DNA: TGTGCCAGCAGTTTATTGGGGACAGGGGGCTCGGAGCAGTACTTC.

This clonotype appeared many times. The chain carries TRBV30 and TRBJ2-1, with 10 bases that match TRBD2. This CDR3 is 15 amino acids long. CDR1 and CDR2 from the germline V gene are GTSNPN and SVGIG (reference sequence). Trimming removed 0 bases from V and 9 bases from J; junction bases left unmatched: 8. The CDR3 nucleotides read TGTGCCTGGAGTGTATGGGCTAGCGGGAGTAGTGAGCAGTTCTTC. Its translation: CAWSVWASGSSEQFF. Filled out from reference TRBV30 and TRBJ2-1, the complete variable domain reads SQTIHQWPATLVQPVGSPLSLECTVEGTSNPNLYWYRQAAGRGLQLLFYSVGIGQISSEVPQNLSASRPQDRQFILSSKKLLLSDSGFYLCAWSVWASGSSEQFFGPGTRLTVL.

This clonotype was detected ten times or more. This chain links TRBV28 with TRBJ2-7, with 8 bases lining up with TRBD2. Germline trimming cut 3 bases from V and 5 bases from J; bases unmatched to any gene: 18. This CDR3 spans 18 amino acids. The germline CDR1 and CDR2 sequences are MDHEN and SYDVKM. The CDR3 spells CASSFYTLKRERRNEQYF. The CDR3 DNA follows: TGTGCCAGCAGTTTTTACACTTTGAAGCGGGAGAGGCGAAACGAGCAGTACTTC.

Comments on this clonotype: Being one base from a much bigger clone, this may be a read error. The chain combines TRBV6-2 or TRBV6-3 with TRBJ2-7; D gene ambiguous. V was cut by 0 bases and J by 4 bases, with 10 bases left in between. This CDR3 is 14 amino acids long. The germline V gene has CDR1 MNHEY and CDR2 SVGEGT. As DNA, the CDR3 is TGTGCCAGCAGTTACTCCTCGGCTCGTTACGAGCAGTACTTC. Its protein product is CASSYSSARYEQYF.

This clonotype was picked up many times. V and J are TRBV30 and TRBJ1-1; D possibly corresponds to TRBD1 (5 bases). The CDR3 contains 13 residues. CDR1 and CDR2 from the germline V gene are GTSNPN and SVGIG (reference sequence). The V end was cut by 1 base, the J end by 6 bases, with 12 bases between. The CDR3 DNA reads as TGTGCCTGGAGTGAAGGGGTGAGGGCTGAAGCTTTCTTT. Translation gives CAWSEGVRAEAFF.

V and J are TRBV12-3 or TRBV12-4 and TRBJ1-5; the match to TRBD1 covers 7 bases. V was pared by 5 bases and J by 1 base, with 5 bases of the junction left unmatched. The CDR3 has 15 amino acids. The CDR3 loop is CASSPWDRSNQPQHF. CDR3 bases: TGTGCCAGCAGTCCCTGGGACAGAAGCAATCAGCCCCAGCATTTT.